The rows below give T cell receptor beta chains drawn from one sample of a study of blood T cell repertoires in COVID-19. Profiling relied on immunoSEQ multiplex PCR, and the TCRdb table lists in-frame clones only, not all of them. The table shows approximately 50,000 clones, with 90% occurring only once. The specimen was peripheral blood. The receptors here all came from a human donor in a cohort sampled during active COVID-19. CDR3s include the opening cysteine and the closing phenylalanine or tryptophan. D genes are given only for firm matches. Only some rows state a clone size, as once, few, many or a class for expanded clones.

j_call	d_call	clone_size	v_call	cdr3_nt	cdr3_aa
TRBJ2-2	TRBD1	-	TRBV19	TGTGCCAGTAGATTCCCAGGACAGGGTAGCACCGGGGAGCTGTTTTTT	CASRFPGQGSTGELFF
TRBJ1-6	-	-	TRBV10-2	TGCGCCAGCAGTGGACAGGATTCACCCCTCCACTTT	CASSGQDSPLHF
TRBJ1-3	-	-	TRBV6-2/TRBV6-3	TGTGCCAGCAGTTACCCCCCGCGCGGGCGTTGGACTGGAAACACCATATATTTT	CASSYPPRGRWTGNTIYF
TRBJ1-2	TRBD1	-	TRBV6-5	TGTGCCAGCAGACCCGGACAGGGAGATGGCGGCTACACCTTC	CASRPGQGDGGYTF
TRBJ1-5	-	-	TRBV30	TGTGCCTGGAGCCTCAGGGGAAATCAGCCCCAGCATTTT	CAWSLRGNQPQHF
TRBJ1-5	-	-	TRBV6-2/TRBV6-3	TGTGCCAGCAGTTACGGCAGGGACAATCAGCCCCAGCATTTT	CASSYGRDNQPQHF
TRBJ2-3	-	-	TRBV10-3	TGTGCCATCAGCGATACACATGGGGGGGGCCGGCCAGATACGCAGTATTTT	CAISDTHGGGRPDTQYF
TRBJ2-1	TRBD2	-	TRBV6-2/TRBV6-3	TGTGCCAGCAGTTACTCTCCCCCTAGCGGGCTCTACAATGAGCAGTTCTTC	CASSYSPPSGLYNEQFF
TRBJ2-3	-	-	TRBV2	TGTGCCAGCAGTGTTTTATCAGATACGCAGTATTTT	CASSVLSDTQYF
TRBJ1-2	-	-	TRBV30	TGTGCCTGGAGTGAAGGGGCTTGGACCTATGGCTACACCTTC	CAWSEGAWTYGYTF
TRBJ2-5	-	-	TRBV11-2	TGTGCCAGCAGCTTATATCCGGACTGGGGAGAGACCCAGTACTTC	CASSLYPDWGETQYF
TRBJ1-2	-	-	TRBV5-8	TGTGCCAGCAGCTTAACTTCTTCCTACACCTTC	CASSLTSSYTF
TRBJ1-5	TRBD1	-	TRBV4-3	TGCGCCAGCAGCCGGACAGGGAGGGATCAGCCCCAGCATTTT	CASSRTGRDQPQHF
TRBJ1-2	-	-	TRBV12-3/TRBV12-4	TGTGCCAGCAGTTTCGGCGGGCACTATGGCTACACCTTC	CASSFGGHYGYTF
TRBJ2-7	TRBD2	once	TRBV28	TGTGCCAGCAGCTTCGGGCTAGCGGGATACGAGCAGTACTTC	CASSFGLAGYEQYF
TRBJ2-5	TRBD2	-	TRBV9	TGTGCCAGCAGCGAGGGACTAGCGGGAGCGGTGCAGACCCAGTACTTC	CASSEGLAGAVQTQYF
TRBJ1-2	TRBD1	-	TRBV11-2	TGTGCCAGCAGCCAACCTACAGGGGTCTATGGCTACACCTTC	CASSQPTGVYGYTF
TRBJ1-2	-	-	TRBV2	TGTGCCAGCAGCGTGAGTGTACAGGGTGATGGCTACACCTTC	CASSVSVQGDGYTF
TRBJ2-1	-	-	TRBV27	TGTGCCAGCAGCGCGTCCCTGTTTTCCTACAATGAGCAGTTCTTC	CASSASLFSYNEQFF
TRBJ2-5	-	-	TRBV5-1	TGCGCCAGCAGCTTGGGGGCCGCCAGACAAGAGACCCAGTACTTC	CASSLGAARQETQYF
TRBJ2-5	-	-	TRBV5-4	TGTGCCAGCAGCTTGGTCACTAGTCAGGAGACCCAGTACTTC	CASSLVTSQETQYF
TRBJ2-1	-	-	TRBV9	TGTGCCAGCAGTCGGGCTTCGGGGAGCTCCTACAATGAGCAGTTCTTC	CASSRASGSSYNEQFF
TRBJ1-1	TRBD1	-	TRBV4-3	TGCGCCAGCAGCTCCCGACAGGGGAACACTGAAGCTTTCTTT	CASSSRQGNTEAFF
TRBJ2-7	-	-	TRBV5-6	TGTGCCAGCAGCTCACCAAAGTGGGAGCAAGTCGACGAGCAGTACTTC	CASSSPKWEQVDEQYF
TRBJ2-5	TRBD1	-	TRBV7-2	TGTGCCAGCAGTTGGGACAGGGGGCGAGAGACCCAGTACTTC	CASSWDRGRETQYF
TRBJ2-1	-	-	TRBV25-1	TGTGCCAGCAGAGACACAGGTTCCTACAATGAGCAGTTCTTC	CASRDTGSYNEQFF
TRBJ2-5	-	-	TRBV10-3	TGTGCCATCAGTGAGGGAACAGGGTTTCTGGAGACCCAGTACTTC	CAISEGTGFLETQYF
TRBJ1-5	-	-	TRBV23-1	TGCGCCAGCAGTCAATCGGGCGGTACCGGGAAGCCCCAGCATTTT	CASSQSGGTGKPQHF
TRBJ1-1	-	-	TRBV30	TGTGCCTGGAGTGTAAGAGCGAACACTGAAGCTTTCTTT	CAWSVRANTEAFF
TRBJ2-1	TRBD2	-	TRBV7-3	TGTGCCAGCGTATTAGCGGGAGTATACGAGCAGTTCTTC	CASVLAGVYEQFF
TRBJ2-4	-	-	TRBV13	TGTGCCAGCAGCTCTCGAGAGGAGGTAGACATTCAGTACTTC	CASSSREEVDIQYF
TRBJ2-1	-	once	TRBV7-9	TGTGCCAGCAGCTGGCTAGCCTTCAATGAGCAGTTCTTC	CASSWLAFNEQFF
TRBJ2-7	-	-	TRBV6-5	TGTGCCAGCAGGAGGGAGCCCGCAAGCTCCTACGAGCAGTACTTC	CASRREPASSYEQYF
TRBJ2-3	TRBD1	-	TRBV7-2	TGTGCCAGCCGCCCGACAGGGGGCGACACAGATACGCAGTATTTT	CASRPTGGDTDTQYF
TRBJ2-3	-	-	TRBV30	TGTGCCTGGAGTGTACTGGGCGGGGCAGGGTTTCGATATACGCAGTATTTT	CAWSVLGGAGFRYTQYF
TRBJ2-7	TRBD1	once	TRBV30	TGTGCCTGGAGTGACCGACAGGGCTACGAGCAGTACTTC	CAWSDRQGYEQYF
TRBJ1-5	TRBD1	-	TRBV28	TGTGCCAGCAGTACAGGACAGGGGATCGGGGGCGGCAATCAGCCCCAGCATTTT	CASSTGQGIGGGNQPQHF
TRBJ2-3	-	-	TRBV12-3/TRBV12-4	TGTGCCAGCAGGGGTAGCGCCACAGATACGCAGTATTTT	CASRGSATDTQYF
TRBJ1-5	-	-	TRBV30	TGTGCCTGGAGTTTAGATAGCAATCAGCCCCAGCATTTT	CAWSLDSNQPQHF
TRBJ1-4	-	-	TRBV7-8	TGTGCCAGCAGCTCGAATCGAAGGGGAGGTGAAAAACTGTTTTTT	CASSSNRRGGEKLFF
TRBJ1-1	-	-	TRBV4-1	TGCGCCAGCAGCCAAGAAGCGTCGCAGCAGAACACTGAAGCTTTCTTT	CASSQEASQQNTEAFF
TRBJ2-1	TRBD2	-	TRBV24-1	TGTGCCACCAGTGAGACTAGCGGGGGCTACAATGAGCAGTTCTTC	CATSETSGGYNEQFF
TRBJ2-6	-	-	TRBV24-1	TGTGCCACCAGTGATTCTACAGAGACTAAGAGGGCCAACGTCCTGACTTTC	CATSDSTETKRANVLTF
TRBJ2-1	-	-	TRBV1	TGCACCAGCAGCAACGACAGCCCCAATGAGCAGTTCTTC	CTSSNDSPNEQFF
TRBJ2-7	-	-	TRBV27	TGTGCCAGCAGTACGGGGTTGGGAACCTACGAGCAGTACTTC	CASSTGLGTYEQYF
TRBJ2-2	TRBD2	-	TRBV4-3	TGCGCCAGCAGCCAAGAGGGGGGGAAAGGGGAGCTGTTTTTT	CASSQEGGKGELFF
TRBJ1-5	-	-	TRBV19	TGTGCCAGTAGAAACCAGGGGCCCCAGCATTTT	CASRNQGPQHF
TRBJ2-5	-	once	TRBV5-6	TGTGCCAGCAGCTTGTCTGGCGAGACCCAGTACTTC	CASSLSGETQYF
TRBJ2-6	TRBD1	-	TRBV6-1	TGTGCCAGCAGTGGGACAGGGACGGCTGGGGCCAACGTCCTGACTTTC	CASSGTGTAGANVLTF
TRBJ1-2	-	-	TRBV27	TGTGCCAGCAGTTTACTAGGCCGGGGGTATGGCTACACCTTC	CASSLLGRGYGYTF
TRBJ2-3	TRBD2	-	TRBV6-6	TGTGCCAGCAGAACCCAGCGGGACGGACATGTTACGCAGTATTTT	CASRTQRDGHVTQYF
TRBJ2-1	-	-	TRBV19	TGTGCCAGTAGTATGAGATTCGATAATGAGCAGTTCTTC	CASSMRFDNEQFF
TRBJ2-1	-	-	TRBV11-2	TGTGCCAGTGAGCGACTAGAGGGTAATGAGCAGTTCTTC	CASERLEGNEQFF
TRBJ1-2	TRBD1	once	TRBV28	TGTGCCAGCGGCCTGGGACAGGGAACCCCTGGCTACACCTTC	CASGLGQGTPGYTF
TRBJ2-1	-	-	TRBV5-4	TGTGCCAGCGCCCCGGAGGGCTTCGATGAGCAGTTCTTC	CASAPEGFDEQFF
TRBJ2-3	-	-	TRBV19	TGTGCCAGTAGGAGGAAGGGGACAGATACGCAGTATTTT	CASRRKGTDTQYF
TRBJ1-5	-	-	TRBV5-5	TGTGCCAGCAGCTTGAGAACAGGCGGTCAGCCCCAGCATTTT	CASSLRTGGQPQHF
TRBJ1-2	-	-	TRBV29-1	TGCAGCGTTGCTGCTCCTACCGGGGGGCGCGAAGAGTATGGCTACACCTTC	CSVAAPTGGREEYGYTF
TRBJ2-1	TRBD2	-	TRBV4-1	TGCGCCAGCAGCCAAGACTCCAGCGGGGGGCACTCCTACAATGAGCAGTTCTTC	CASSQDSSGGHSYNEQFF
TRBJ1-1	TRBD1	-	TRBV19	TGTGCCAGTAGTACCAGTGAGGGGGCCGCTGAAGCTTTCTTT	CASSTSEGAAEAFF